This section outlines one TCR beta chain sequence together with its context. This sample was taken from a study of blood T cells in healthy people across ages. Using a J-beta primer mix together with a sample-barcoded 5' primer, a second PCR was run for about 6 to 11 cycles. TCRdb analysed the 5' RACE reads with MiXCR anew, one entry per CDR3 protein. The table has about 670,000 distinct CDR3 sequences, approximately 40% seen once; the top ten hold approximately 31%. Germline CDR1 reads SNHLY; CDR2 reads FYNNEI. V was clipped by 4 bases and J by 0 bases, with 6 bases between them. The CDR3 runs to 13 residues.

This chain connects TRBV2 to TRBJ1-1, with D unclear. Sequenced sample: blood. The receptor was isolated from a man older than 75 in good health. CDR3 nucleotide sequence: TGTGCCAGCAGTGCACAGATGAACACTGAAGCTTTCTTT. Translated, it gives CASSAQMNTEAFF.